The 8 T cell receptor beta chains listed next were all sequenced from one sample in a study of prognosis after radiotherapy for stage I lung cancer. Genomic DNA yielded TCR beta CDR3, amplified by two-round multiplex PCR. Specific primers for each TRBV and TRBJ gene were what first-round PCR used. One entry per CDR3 protein results from TCRdb running MiXCR on the multiplex PCR reads. The sample records approximately 11,000 distinct CDR3 sequences, 35% being singletons. The sample consisted of PBMCs, taken before or after stereotactic body radiation therapy (not recorded which). These receptors were obtained from a donor of 50 years or more with non-small cell lung cancer.

The chain links TRBV27 to TRBJ1-5; TRBD1 aligns across 7 bases. The CDR3 length is 14 residues. Trimming took 6 bases from V and 6 from J; bases not matched to a gene: 8. Germline V gives CDR1 MNHEY, CDR2 SMNVEV (reference sequence). The CDR3 sequence is CASRRGGASQPQHF. The CDR3 coding sequence is TGTGCCAGCAGGAGAGGGGGCGCGTCTCAGCCCCAGCATTTT.

Sample share makes this clonotype medium-sized. The chain couples TRBV7-2 to TRBJ2-3, with TRBD2 as a possible D gene (5 bases). Trimming cost V 7 bases and J 0 bases, with 17 bases left between them. Looked up from germline, CDR1 is SGHTA and CDR2 is FQGNSA. The CDR3 has 16 residues. Here the CDR3 reads CASKHPAGPSTDTQYF. The CDR3 nucleotides read TGTGCCAGCAAACACCCCGCGGGTCCTAGCACAGATACGCAGTATTTT.

This clonotype ranks as medium-sized. The chain couples TRBV27 to TRBJ2-1, with a tentative D call TRBD1 (6 bases). V lost 5 bases, J lost 0 bases, and 11 bases lay in between. CDR1 is MNHEY, CDR2 SMNVEV, per germline (reference sequence). The CDR3 covers 15 residues. CDR3 DNA sequence: TGTGCCAGCAGTCGAAACAGGGACTCCTACAATGAGCAGTTCTTC. The encoded protein is CASSRNRDSYNEQFF.

Sample share makes this clonotype medium-sized (0.01 to 0.1%). The rearrangement joins TRBV24-1 to TRBJ2-3; 11 bases map to TRBD2. From germline, CDR1 is KGHDR and CDR2 SFDVKD. The trim removed 3 bases at V and 5 bases at J, leaving 15 bases unmatched. This CDR3 has 19 residues. This chain's CDR3 is CATSDPGSLTSGSRDTQYF. The DNA for the CDR3 is TGTGCCACCAGTGATCCCGGGTCTTTAACTAGCGGGAGTAGAGATACGCAGTATTTT.

This chain connects TRBV11-3 to TRBJ1-3; no firm D call. CDR1 SGHNT and CDR2 YENEEA come from the germline V gene. Trimming cost V 3 bases and J 7 bases, with 7 bases left between them. The CDR3 runs 12 residues. The CDR3 spells CASSLGGNTIYF. The CDR3, as DNA: TGTGCCAGCAGCTTGGGCGGGAACACCATATATTTT.

The CDR3 loop reads CASSSASAGGTYEQYF. CDR3 DNA: TGTGCCAGCAGTTCCGCCTCAGCGGGAGGCACTTACGAGCAGTACTTC. The chain has TRBV28 and TRBJ2-7; 9 positions match TRBD2. The CDR3 spans 16 residues. Per germline, CDR1 MDHEN and CDR2 SYDVKM. With 4 bases clipped from V and 4 bases from J, the junction kept 11 bases outside the gene matches.

This clonotype was recorded many times. The chain links TRBV18 to TRBJ2-7, with 7 bases aligning to TRBD1. V lost 4 bases and J lost 6; bases outside the gene matches: 6. From germline, CDR1 is KGHSH and CDR2 LQKENI. The CDR3 contains 13 residues. The CDR3 DNA reads as TGTGCCAGCTCACAGGGGGCGCTCAGCGAGCAGTACTTC. This gives the protein CASSQGALSEQYF.

The chain combines TRBV24-1 with TRBJ2-2, with 9 bases fitting TRBD2. V dropped 9 bases and J dropped 4; count of bases not matched to a gene: 11. The CDR3 is 16 residues long. Per the germline V gene, CDR1 is KGHDR and CDR2 is SFDVKD. CDR3 DNA: TGTGCCACCGCGTCTAGCGGGATCTCCGTCACCGGGGAGCTGTTTTTT. This encodes CATASSGISVTGELFF.